This is a list of T cell receptor beta chains from one sample in a study of breast tumors, draining lymph nodes, adjacent tissues. TCRdb reprocessed the multiplex PCR reads with MiXCR, giving one entry per CDR3 protein. The sample includes approximately 230,000 distinct CDR3 sequences, 34% of them seen just once. Sequences were obtained from axillary lymph node tissue. The origin of the receptors is a female donor with breast cancer. Some clones in this sample may be carry-over from other donors' samples. CDR3s include the opening cysteine and the closing phenylalanine or tryptophan. Not every row has a clone size; where given, it reads once, few, many or a size class.

TRBV7-9	many	TRBJ1-2	CASSYQGAVEYGYPF
TRBV10-2	NA	TRBJ1-6	CATALSGQGNSPLHF
TRBV24-1	NA	TRBJ2-3	CATSDSGKSTDTQYF
TRBV5-1	many	TRBJ1-2	CASSAEPGQGFYGYTF
TRBV7-2	many	TRBJ2-1	CASSPPGSGRYNEQFF
TRBV7-8	many	TRBJ2-7	CASSLDVRGGAGEQYF
TRBV20-1	once	TRBJ2-1	CSASGRAGEQFF
TRBV19	many	TRBJ2-3	CASSIVLGRDTQYF
TRBV20-1	many	TRBJ2-7	CSASDIAGAYEQYF
TRBV5-4	NA	TRBJ1-1	CASSPDRGSTEAFF
TRBV28	few	TRBJ1-5	CASSSEPQPQHF
TRBV6-5	NA	TRBJ2-7	CASSYSRTGVYEQYF
TRBV20-1	many	TRBJ1-4	CSAADSLNEKLFF
TRBV9	many	TRBJ2-6	CASSVSPSPTQGDGANVLTF
TRBV10-3	NA	TRBJ1-6	CAISEGNSPLHF
TRBV24-1	many	TRBJ2-3	CATSDSDEARDTQYF
TRBV20-1	NA	TRBJ1-4	CSLTGTGGEKLFF
TRBV19	NA	TRBJ2-4	CASSIDYRGPKNIQYF
TRBV28	NA	TRBJ1-2	CASSPETTGSYGYTF
TRBV19	many	TRBJ2-5	CASSMTGGGETQYF
TRBV7-2	many	TRBJ1-5	CASSPPGQSNQPQHF
TRBV7-2	NA	TRBJ2-3	CASSLSPWGGGGPDTQYF
TRBV15	many	TRBJ2-5	CATSKGLAVQETQYF
TRBV7-3	NA	TRBJ2-3	CASSPNPGRYTDTQYF
TRBV20-1	NA	TRBJ2-1	CSDLGQGRSYNEQFF
TRBV7-9	many	TRBJ1-2	CASSSTGGSAGYTF
TRBV5-8	NA	TRBJ2-5	CASRIQGSNQPQYF
TRBV19	many	TRBJ1-5	CASSIGDSTRAQHF
TRBV6-5	few	TRBJ2-2	CASSERGGAGGFTGELFF
TRBV15	many	TRBJ1-4	CATSREGSEKLFF
TRBV20-1	many	TRBJ2-1	CSARDLRESYNEQFF
TRBV2	many	TRBJ2-3	CASSPGLSTDTQYF
TRBV5-1	many	TRBJ2-7	CASSLGQDYEQYF
TRBV6-2/TRBV6-3	NA	TRBJ1-4	CASSYSIGYNEKLFF
TRBV2	many	TRBJ1-2	CASSETSSNYGYTF
TRBV5-1	many	TRBJ2-1	CASSFLAVGNEQFF
TRBV29-1	NA	TRBJ2-7	CGNTRCLAGLHEQYF
TRBV4-1	many	TRBJ2-5	CASSLTQGNQETQYF
TRBV6-1	NA	TRBJ2-2	CASTLFGTGTTGELFF
TRBV19	NA	TRBJ1-1	CASRGRGVTEAFF
TRBV2	many	TRBJ2-5	CASSVQGWGETQYF
TRBV6-4	NA	TRBJ1-6	CASSVQGQEINSPLHF
TRBV10-3	few	TRBJ1-1	CAISAELGRNTEAFF
TRBV24-1	NA	TRBJ1-5	CATSDRTSGSREQHF
TRBV7-8	NA	TRBJ2-5	CASQSTKRSSYNGQYF
TRBV29-1	NA	TRBJ2-5	CSVRGGGGETQYF
TRBV7-3	NA	TRBJ1-1	CASSSRGGTEAFF
TRBV15	NA	TRBJ2-7	CATSSPQGTRSYEQYF
TRBV7-2	many	TRBJ2-7	CASSLRLAGAEQYF
TRBV6-4	many	TRBJ1-3	CASSDDGSGSGNTIYF
TRBV6-4	many	TRBJ2-7	CASTGLAGSYEQYF
TRBV5-1	NA	TRBJ2-5	CASSLVGRVHETQYF